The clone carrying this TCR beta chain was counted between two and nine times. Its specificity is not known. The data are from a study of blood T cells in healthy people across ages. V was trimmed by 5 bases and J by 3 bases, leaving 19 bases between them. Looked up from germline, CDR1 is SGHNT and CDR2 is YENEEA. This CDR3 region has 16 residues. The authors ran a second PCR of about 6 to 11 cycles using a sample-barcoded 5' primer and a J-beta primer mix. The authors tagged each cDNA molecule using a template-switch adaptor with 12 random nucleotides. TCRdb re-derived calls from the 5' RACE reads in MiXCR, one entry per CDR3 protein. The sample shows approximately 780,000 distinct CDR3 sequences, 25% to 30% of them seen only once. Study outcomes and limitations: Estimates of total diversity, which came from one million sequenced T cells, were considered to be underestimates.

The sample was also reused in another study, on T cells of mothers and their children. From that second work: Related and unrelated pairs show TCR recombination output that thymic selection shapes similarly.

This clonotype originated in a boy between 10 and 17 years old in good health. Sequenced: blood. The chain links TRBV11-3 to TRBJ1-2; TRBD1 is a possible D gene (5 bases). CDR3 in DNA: TGTGCCAGCAGCCTAGTATCAGGGTCTTGCCACTATGGCTACACCTTC. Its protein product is CASSLVSGSCHYGYTF.